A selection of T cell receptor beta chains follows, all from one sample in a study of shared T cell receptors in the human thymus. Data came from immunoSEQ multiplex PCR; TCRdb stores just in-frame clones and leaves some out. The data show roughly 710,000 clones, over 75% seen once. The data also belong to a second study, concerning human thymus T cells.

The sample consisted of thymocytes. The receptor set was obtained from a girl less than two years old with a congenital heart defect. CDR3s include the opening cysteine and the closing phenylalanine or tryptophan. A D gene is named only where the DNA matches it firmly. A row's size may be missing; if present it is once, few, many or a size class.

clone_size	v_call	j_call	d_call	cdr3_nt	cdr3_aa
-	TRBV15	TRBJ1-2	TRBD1	TGTGCCACCAGCACCGGGACAGTGGCAGTTAGTGGCTACACCTTC	CATSTGTVAVSGYTF
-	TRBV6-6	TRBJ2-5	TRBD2	TGTGCCAGCAATAGCGCTAGCGGGGGGGCCGGGGAGACCCAGTACTTC	CASNSASGGAGETQYF
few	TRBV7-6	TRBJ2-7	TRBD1	TGTGCCAGCAGCCCCACGACAGGGGAATCCTACGAGCAGTACTTC	CASSPTTGESYEQYF
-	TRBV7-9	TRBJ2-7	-	TGTGCCAGCAGCTTAGTGGGACATCCGCTTTCCTACGAGCAGTACTTC	CASSLVGHPLSYEQYF
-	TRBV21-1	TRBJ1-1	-	TGTGCCAGCAAAGAGGGCTTATCAAACACTGAAGCTTTCTTT	CASKEGLSNTEAFF
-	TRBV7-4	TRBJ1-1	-	TGTGCCAGCAGCTTTGCAGACTCGGACACCTCGAACACTGAAGCTTTCTTT	CASSFADSDTSNTEAFF
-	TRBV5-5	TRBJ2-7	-	TGTGCCAGCAGCTTGGTTACGGGACACCGGCCGGGGTTACAATACGAGCAGTACTTC	CASSLVTGHRPGLQYEQYF
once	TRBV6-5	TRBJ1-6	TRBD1	TGTGCCAGCAGTTACCAATTAGGGGGCACACCCCTCCACTTT	CASSYQLGGTPLHF
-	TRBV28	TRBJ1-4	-	TGTGCCAGCAGTTTAAGGGCCAGGGGCGAAAAACTGTTTTTT	CASSLRARGEKLFF
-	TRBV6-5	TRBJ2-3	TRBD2	TGTGCCAGCAGTTACTCGGCGCGGGGGGAAGATACGCAGTATTTT	CASSYSARGEDTQYF
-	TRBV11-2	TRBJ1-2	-	TGTGCCAGCAGCTTGAAAGGGGGTAGTGATGGCTACACCTTC	CASSLKGGSDGYTF
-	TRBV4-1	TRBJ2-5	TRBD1	TGCGCCAGCAGCTCCGGGACAGCGAACCAAGAGACCCAGTACTTC	CASSSGTANQETQYF